Following are 9 T cell receptor delta chains from one sample sequenced in a study of gamma-delta chains in newborns, infants, children. TCRdb re-processed the reads via CATT. The table includes thousands of delta-chain clones, around 1% detected once. The sample consisted of blood. The receptor set was obtained from a child who was a newborn, infant or young child, either healthy, febrile or measles-vaccinated (not recorded which).

As concerns this clone: Translating this DNA gives a protein that differs at residue 8 from the TCRdb one, which belongs to a much larger clone; a read error is likely, and the protein shown is this translation. The genes are TRDV2 and TRDJ1, with a possible D match to TRDD3 (6 bases). V lost 2 bases and J lost 1, with 10 bases in between. CDR3 length: 14 amino acids. Germline V gene sequence: CDR1 GEAIGNYY, CDR2 EKD. The CDR3 region has the DNA TGTGCCTGTGACAAGCTGGGGACCACCGATAAACTCATCTTT. Translated: CACDKLGTTDKLIF.

This clone was seen only a few times. TCRdb records a much larger clone's protein for this DNA, with a difference at residue 5 that likely arises from a read error; the protein given is the translation of the DNA. The genes are TRDV2 and TRDJ3; 10 nucleotides align to TRDD3. Germline V gives CDR1 GEAIGNYY, CDR2 EKD. With V trimmed by 3 bases and J by 6 bases, 4 bases remained unmatched. The length of the CDR3 is 16 residues. For the CDR3, the DNA is TGTGCCTGTGACGCCTGGGGGATAGCGGACACCCGACAGATGTTTTTC. Translating it yields CACDAWGIADTRQMFF.

This clone is large by share. The identical CDR3 is also encoded by other nucleotide sequences in the sample. V is TRDV2 and J is TRDJ3, with 8 bases matching TRDD3. This CDR3 region has 18 residues. Germline V gene data show CDR1 as GEAIGNYY and CDR2 as EKD. Trimming took 2 bases from V and 0 from J; bases not matched to a gene: 5. Here the CDR3 DNA reads TGTGCCTGTGACATACTGGGGGGTCGCTCCTGGGACACCCGACAGATGTTTTTC. This sequence encodes CACDILGGRSWDTRQMFF.

This clone appeared a few times. The TCRdb record carries a much larger clone's protein, which differs from this DNA's translation at residue 10; a read error is the likely cause, and the protein listed here is the DNA translation. The V call is TRDV2, the J call TRDJ3; D is possibly TRDD3 (6 bases). Trimming left V 0 bases short and J 0 bases short, with 20 bases between. CDR3 size: 21 residues. The germline CDR1 and CDR2 sequences are GEAIGNYY and EKD. CDR3 sequence (DNA): TGTGCCTGTGACACCGCTTATGGCTGGGTGATACGCTCCTGGGACACCCGACAGATGTTTTTC. Amino acids: CACDTAYGWVIRSWDTRQMFF.

This clone was counted only a few times. The protein held in TCRdb is that of a much larger clone and does not match this DNA's translation at residue 15, likely because of a read error; the protein shown is translated from the DNA. The gene calls are TRDV2 and TRDJ3, with 12 bases that match TRDD3. Germline loops: CDR1 GEAIGNYY, CDR2 EKD. The CDR3 sequence is 17 residues long. The CDR3 DNA follows: TGTGCCTGTGACGTACTGGGGGATACCTGGGACACCCGACAGACGTTTTTC. Amino acid sequence: CACDVLGDTWDTRQTFF.

The sample holds a few counts of this clone. TCRdb's listed protein matches a much larger clone and diverges from this DNA's translation at residue 4, likely through a read error; the protein shown comes from the DNA. V gene TRDV2 combines with J gene TRDJ1; 7 bases align to TRDD3. The CDR3 extends over 14 amino acids. CDR1 and CDR2 from the germline V gene are GEAIGNYY and EKD. Trimming at V came to 5 bases and at J to 1 base, leaving 6 bases not matched to a gene. CDR3 coding DNA: TGTGCCTGTGTCAAGCTGGGGGCCACCGATAAACTCATCTTT. Its translation: CACVKLGATDKLIF.

Only a few counts were recorded for this clone. TCRdb's entry gives the protein of a much larger clone, which mismatches this DNA's translation at residue 12, likely from a read error; the protein reported here is translated from the DNA. This chain uses TRDV2 with TRDJ3; D is possibly TRDD3 (5 bases). Germline lookup yields CDR1 GEAIGNYY and CDR2 EKD. V was cut by 1 base and J by 5 bases, with 20 bases left in between. The CDR3 length is 19 residues. In DNA, the CDR3 is TGTGCCTGTGACACGGTGGATGGGTCTGGGACCCGGGACACCCGACAGATGTTTTTC. Translation: CACDTVDGSGTRDTRQMFF.

For this clone: TCRdb assigns this DNA the protein of a much larger clone, which departs from its translation at residue 14; this likely reflects a read error, and the protein shown comes from translating the DNA. The gene calls are TRDV2 and TRDJ3, with TRDD3 as a possible D gene (5 bases). Germline V gives CDR1 GEAIGNYY, CDR2 EKD. The CDR3 has 19 residues. In nucleotides, the CDR3 is TGTGCCTGTGACACGGTGGATGGGTCTGGGACCTGGGACATCCGACAGATGTTTTTC. Amino acid sequence: CACDTVDGSGTWDIRQMFF.

This clone occurred a few times. One base separates it from a far larger clone, so it is likely a read error. The sample carries other DNA sequences with the same CDR3. V is TRDV2 and J is TRDJ1; 7 nucleotides align to TRDD3. This CDR3 is 13 amino acids long. The V gene's germline CDR1 is GEAIGNYY and CDR2 EKD. CDR3 nucleotide sequence: TGTGCCTGTGACACCTGGGGGACCGATAAACTAATCTTT. Its protein product is CACDTWGTDKLIF.